These 29 T cell receptor beta chains share one sample of origin, sequenced in a study of technical replicates of blood from several donors. The method was immunoSEQ multiplex PCR; TCRdb's version includes in-frame clones alone and lacks a portion of them. The sample holds approximately 87,000 clones, around 94% seen once. Sequenced input: T cells isolated from PBMCs. These receptor sequences come from a human donor in good health.

This chain connects TRBV7-9 to TRBJ2-1; 10 positions match TRBD2. J lost 4 bases, V lost 8 bases, and 2 bases had no gene match. Germline V gives CDR1 SEHNR, CDR2 FQNEAQ (reference sequence). The CDR3 runs 13 residues. The chain's CDR3 is CASGTSAYNEQFF. In nucleotides, the CDR3 is TGTGCCAGCGGGACTAGCGCTTACAATGAGCAGTTCTTC. The entire variable domain, with the rest obtained from reference TRBV7-9 and TRBJ2-1, is as follows: DTGVSQNPRHKITKRGQNVTFRCDPISEHNRLYWYRQTLGQGPEFLTYFQNEAQLEKSRLLSDRFSAERPKGSFSTLEIQRTEQGDSAMYLCASGTSAYNEQFFGPGTRLTVL.

The J gene is TRBJ1-4, the V gene TRBV19, with TRBD1 matching 8 bases. CDR1 is LNHDA and CDR2 is SQIVND in the germline V gene (reference sequence). With 7 bases clipped from V and 4 bases from J, the junction kept 8 bases outside the gene matches. CDR3 length: 15 amino acids. Here the CDR3 reads CASTDRAVNNEKLFF. The CDR3 nucleotides read TGTGCCAGTACGGACAGGGCAGTGAATAATGAAAAACTGTTTTTT.

The chain combines TRBV10-3 with TRBJ1-1; 7 nucleotides match TRBD1. CDR1 ENHRY and CDR2 SYGVKD come from the germline V gene. J lost 2 bases, V lost 5 bases, and 11 bases had no gene match. CDR3 length: 16 residues. The CDR3: CAISYTQGSTNTEAFF. The DNA for the CDR3 is TGTGCCATCAGTTATACACAGGGGTCCACTAACACTGAAGCTTTCTTT.

The V and J genes are TRBV15 and TRBJ2-3; 7 positions match TRBD2. Germline trimming cut 1 base from V and 5 bases from J; bases unmatched to any gene: 12. Germline V CDR1 and CDR2: LNHNV, YYDKDF (reference sequence). The CDR3 is made up of 17 amino acids. As DNA, the CDR3 is TGTGCCACCAGCAGAGGAGGTTGGGCGGGAGCCCGAGATACGCAGTATTTT. Its protein is CATSRGGWAGARDTQYF. The full variable domain, its missing parts supplied by reference TRBV15 and TRBJ2-3, is DAMVIQNPRYQVTQFGKPVTLSCSQTLNHNVMYWYQQKSSQAPKLLFHYYDKDFNNEADTPDNFQSRRPNTSFCFLDIRSPGLGDTAMYLCATSRGGWAGARDTQYFGPGTRLTVL.

V gene TRBV11-1 combines with J gene TRBJ1-1, with D unresolved. Germline V gene sequence: CDR1 SGHAT, CDR2 FQDESV (reference sequence). The CDR3 has 13 amino acids. With 5 bases removed from V and 3 bases from J, the gap between germline ends came to 10 bases. The CDR3 reads CASSPRRDTEAFF. The DNA of the CDR3 is TGTGCCAGCAGCCCACGCCGGGACACTGAAGCTTTCTTT.

The genes are TRBV9 and TRBJ2-3, with TRBD2 matching over 8 bases. The length of the CDR3 is 18 residues. Germline trimming cut 0 bases from V and 0 bases from J; bases unmatched to any gene: 9. Germline V lookup: CDR1 SGDLS, CDR2 YYNGEE. CDR3 in amino acids: CASSVGLAGTASTDTQYF. Written as DNA, the CDR3 is TGTGCCAGCAGCGTAGGGCTAGCGGGCACTGCTAGCACAGATACGCAGTATTTT. The full variable domain, its missing parts supplied by reference TRBV9 and TRBJ2-3, is DSGVTQTPKHLITATGQRVTLRCSPRSGDLSVYWYQQSLDQGLQFLIQYYNGEERAKGNILERFSAQQFPDLHSELNLSSLELGDSALYFCASSVGLAGTASTDTQYFGPGTRLTVL.

The V and J genes are TRBV6-5 and TRBJ1-2; unclear D gene. From germline, CDR1 is MNHEY and CDR2 SVGAGI. V was pared by 2 bases and J by 10 bases, with 14 bases between. The CDR3 consists of 13 residues. The CDR3 reads CASSYGHLLAYTF. In DNA form, the CDR3 reads TGTGCCAGCAGTTACGGGCACTTACTGGCCTACACCTTC.

This clone was seen a single time. The chain has TRBV5-1 and TRBJ2-5; TRBD1 matches 11 bases. V shed 2 bases and J 3 bases; nucleotides not matched to a gene: 3. Germline CDR1 SGHRS, CDR2 YFSETQ. The CDR3 is 15 residues long. The CDR3 sequence is CASSLGQGAKETQYF. The CDR3 DNA reads as TGCGCCAGCAGCTTAGGACAGGGGGCGAAAGAGACCCAGTACTTC.

V and J are TRBV2 and TRBJ2-2, with TRBD1 as a possible D gene (6 bases). There are 15 residues in the CDR3. CDR1 is SNHLY, CDR2 FYNNEI, per germline. The V end was cut by 3 bases, the J end by 2 bases, with 10 bases between. The CDR3 bases are TGTGCCAGCAGTGACCGGGACATCAACACCGGGGAGCTGTTTTTT. Its protein is CASSDRDINTGELFF.

This sequence joins TRBV2 and TRBJ2-5, with TRBD2 identical over 11 bases. Unmatched junction bases numbered 3, after V lost 5 bases and J lost 1 base. In germline, CDR1 is SNHLY, CDR2 FYNNEI. The CDR3 sequence is 15 residues long. The CDR3 sequence is CASSPTSGVQETQYF. CDR3 in DNA: TGTGCCAGCAGTCCGACTAGCGGGGTCCAAGAGACCCAGTACTTC.

The CDR3 is CARLSDRGEKLFF. Written as DNA, the CDR3 is TGTGCCAGACTATCGGACAGGGGCGAAAAACTGTTTTTT. The rearrangement uses TRBV19 and TRBJ1-4; 9 bases fit TRBD1. J gave up 8 bases and V 9 bases, and 7 bases lay outside the gene matches. Germline loops: CDR1 LNHDA, CDR2 SQIVND (reference sequence). This CDR3 has 13 residues.

This sequence joins TRBV6-5 and TRBJ1-5; TRBD1 matches at 9 bases. This CDR3 has 13 amino acids. V shed 6 bases and J 7 bases; nucleotides not matched to a gene: 4. Germline V gives CDR1 MNHEY, CDR2 SVGAGI. CDR3 coding DNA: TGTGCCAGCAGCGAACAGGGGGCGCAGCCCCAGCATTTT. Residues: CASSEQGAQPQHF.

This clone was seen a single time. The chain joins TRBV28 to TRBJ2-4; a weak D match, TRBD2 (6 bases). In germline, CDR1 is MDHEN, CDR2 SYDVKM. V lost 1 base, J lost 10 bases, and 14 bases lay in between. The CDR3 is made up of 14 amino acids. The CDR3 DNA reads TGTGCCAGCAGTTTATTCTCGCCGGCGGGGATTCAGTACTTC. This translates into CASSLFSPAGIQYF.

This rearrangement joins TRBV5-5 to TRBJ1-1; 8 nucleotides line up with TRBD1. Germline CDR1 reads SGHKS; CDR2 reads YYEKEE (reference sequence). The V gene end was trimmed by 6 bases and the J gene end by 1 base; junction bases not matched to a gene: 8. This CDR3 contains 15 residues. The CDR3 reads CASNIWTGSNTEAFF. In DNA, the CDR3 is TGTGCCAGCAACATTTGGACAGGGTCGAACACTGAAGCTTTCTTT. Filled out from reference TRBV5-5 and TRBJ1-1, the complete variable domain reads DAGVTQSPTHLIKTRGQQVTLRCSPISGHKSVSWYQQVLGQGPQFIFQYYEKEERGRGNFPDRFSARQFPNYSSELNVNALLLGDSALYLCASNIWTGSNTEAFFGQGTRLTVV.

This clone was recorded once. This rearrangement joins TRBV5-6 to TRBJ1-3; D is unclear. Germline-derived CDR1 and CDR2 are SGHDT and YYEEEE. The V end lost 6 bases, the J end lost 0 bases, and 10 bases lay between the germline ends. This CDR3 is 14 amino acids long. The chain's CDR3 is CASTLRGSGNTIYF. CDR3 nucleotides: TGTGCCAGCACGCTCCGGGGCTCTGGAAACACCATATATTTT.

This chain joins TRBV5-1 and TRBJ2-7; 9 nucleotides align to TRBD1. This CDR3 is 15 amino acids long. V was clipped by 4 bases and J by 5 bases; unmatched bases: 10. Germline values: CDR1 SGHRS, CDR2 YFSETQ. The CDR3 DNA reads TGCGCCAGCAGCGGATCCGGGACAGGGCTCCACGAGCAGTACTTC. Encoded protein: CASSGSGTGLHEQYF.

V usage is TRBV27 and J usage is TRBJ2-7; the match to TRBD2 covers 8 bases. The CDR3 runs 16 residues. V gave up 5 bases and J gave up 2 bases; unmatched junction bases: 11. The germline V gene encodes CDR1 MNHEY and CDR2 SMNVEV (reference sequence). CDR3 protein: CASSTRREGLAYEQYF. The CDR3 bases are TGTGCCAGCAGTACCCGACGGGAGGGGCTGGCCTACGAGCAGTACTTC.

This chain connects TRBV5-1 to TRBJ2-1; possible D gene TRBD1, 5 bases. This CDR3 contains 14 residues. V lost 4 bases to trimming and J lost 6 bases, with 14 bases between them. Germline CDR1 reads SGHRS; CDR2 reads YFSETQ. CDR3 in DNA: TGCGCCAGCAGCCTAACGACAGTTTCCAATGAGCAGTTCTTC. Its protein product is CASSLTTVSNEQFF.

In nucleotides, the CDR3 is TGCGCCAGCAGCTCATATCAAACTAGCGCGGAAGATACGCAGTATTTT. This translates into CASSSYQTSAEDTQYF. The chain recombines TRBV5-1 with TRBJ2-3; 7 bases are shared with TRBD2. V lost 3 bases to trimming and J lost 5 bases; unmatched junction nucleotides: 12. Germline V CDR1 and CDR2: SGHRS, YFSETQ. CDR3 length: 16 residues.

The chain uses TRBV5-1 and TRBJ2-7; D may be TRBD1 (6 bases). The CDR3 runs to 17 residues. V lost 0 bases and J lost 4, with 20 bases in between. Germline CDR1 SGHRS, CDR2 YFSETQ. DNA of the CDR3: TGCGCCAGCAGCTTGGAAACTACCGGGACAAGGGGGTACGAGCAGTACTTC. This codes for CASSLETTGTRGYEQYF.

The chain couples TRBV28 to TRBJ2-2; weak D call: TRBD2 (7 bases). The germline CDR1 and CDR2 sequences are MDHEN and SYDVKM. The CDR3 totals 16 residues. The V and J ends lost 10 bases and 3 bases respectively, with 21 bases between them. For the CDR3, the DNA is TGTGCCACAGAGGGGGGGCAGATGGCTGACACCGGGGAGCTGTTTTTT. It specifies CATEGGQMADTGELFF.

The chain carries TRBV19 and TRBJ2-1; D not resolved. Trimming removed 7 bases from V and 4 bases from J, with 5 bases in between. The CDR3 runs to 11 residues. CDR1 LNHDA and CDR2 SQIVND come from the germline V gene (reference sequence). The DNA of the CDR3 is TGTGCCAGTACCCAATACAATGAGCAGTTCTTC. Its protein product is CASTQYNEQFF.

The V gene is TRBV6-1, the J gene TRBJ1-4; TRBD1 agrees at 7 bases. The V gene's germline CDR1 is MNHNS and CDR2 SASEGT. With 7 bases clipped from V and 4 bases from J, the junction kept 6 bases outside the gene matches. CDR3 length equals 14 residues. The chain's CDR3 is CASNQGGLNEKLFF. The CDR3 DNA reads TGTGCCAGCAACCAAGGGGGCCTTAATGAAAAACTGTTTTTT.

The chain links TRBV11-1 to TRBJ2-5; 7 bases line up with TRBD1. V dropped 1 base and J dropped 5; count of bases not matched to a gene: 13. This CDR3 has 17 amino acids. Germline V lookup: CDR1 SGHAT, CDR2 FQDESV (reference sequence). The CDR3 DNA sequence: TGTGCCAGCAGCTTAGTAACCGGGACAGAAGATCCGGAGACCCAGTACTTC. Its translation is CASSLVTGTEDPETQYF. The full variable domain, its missing parts supplied by reference TRBV11-1 and TRBJ2-5, is EAEVAQSPRYKITEKSQAVAFWCDPISGHATLYWYRQILGQGPELLVQFQDESVVDDSQLPKDRFSAERLKGVDSTLKIQPAELGDSAMYLCASSLVTGTEDPETQYFGPGTRLLVL.

This clone occurred once. The chain uses TRBV5-8 and TRBJ2-5; TRBD2 matches at 9 bases. The germline V gene encodes CDR1 SGHTS and CDR2 YDEGEE. With 4 bases clipped from V and 5 bases from J, the junction kept 9 bases outside the gene matches. This CDR3 spans 15 amino acids. The CDR3 protein is CASSPSAGGPETQYF. CDR3 nucleotide sequence: TGTGCCAGCAGCCCTTCAGCGGGGGGCCCGGAGACCCAGTACTTC.

The V gene is TRBV11-3, the J gene TRBJ2-1; 8 bases line up with TRBD2. The CDR3 runs 15 residues. Per germline, CDR1 SGHNT and CDR2 YENEEA. Trimming at V came to 4 bases and at J to 10 bases, leaving 12 bases not matched to a gene. The CDR3 loop is CASSSRASGGREQFF. In nucleotides, the CDR3 is TGTGCCAGCAGCTCCCGGGCCAGCGGGGGACGAGAGCAGTTCTTC. The whole variable domain, filled in from reference TRBV11-3 and TRBJ2-1, reads EAGVVQSPRYKIIEKKQPVAFWCNPISGHNTLYWYLQNLGQGPELLIRYENEEAVDDSQLPKDRFSAERLKGVDSTLKIQPAELGDSAVYLCASSSRASGGREQFFGPGTRLTVL.

The chain carries TRBV14 and TRBJ2-1; 8 nucleotides match TRBD1. The J segment lost 7 bases and the V segment lost 3 bases, leaving 11 bases of the junction unmatched. Germline V lookup: CDR1 SGHDN, CDR2 FVKESK. There are 16 residues in the CDR3. This CDR3 is CASSQQGATAVNEQFF. The CDR3 DNA reads TGTGCCAGCAGCCAGCAGGGGGCCACTGCCGTGAATGAGCAGTTCTTC.

Remarks on this clone: Mismatch with germline at one junction end may stem from a read error. The J gene is TRBJ2-7, the V gene TRBV6-1; 8 bases are shared with TRBD2. CDR1 and CDR2 (germline): MNHNS, SASEGT. CDR3 length: 16 amino acids. CDR3 region: CASSKAWRGDAYEQYF. The CDR3 nucleotides are TGTGCCAGCAGTAAAGCTTGGCGGGGGGACGCCTACGAGCAGTACTTC.

The V gene is TRBV5-4, the J gene TRBJ2-1, with 8 bases matching TRBD2. The CDR3 consists of 16 residues. After removal of 2 bases from V and 0 bases from J, the junction contained 4 bases not matched to a gene. The germline gives CDR1 SGHNT, CDR2 YYREEE (reference sequence). CDR3 nucleotides: TGTGCCAGCAGCTTTCCCGGGACTAGCTCCTACAATGAGCAGTTCTTC. It translates to CASSFPGTSSYNEQFF.